Sequencing of this T cell receptor beta chain was carried out in a study of patients and donors after allogeneic stem cell transplantation. This CDR3 is 15 amino acids long. J lost 8 bases, V lost 6 bases, and 13 bases had no gene match. Germline lookup yields CDR1 SGHRS and CDR2 YFSETQ. TCRdb reanalysed the RT-PCR reads using MiXCR and keeps one entry per CDR3 protein. The sample holds about a million distinct CDR3 sequences, roughly 18% seen once. The source material was blood, either unsorted or a sorted T cell fraction (not recorded which). This chain joins TRBV5-1 and TRBJ2-1, with 8 positions matching TRBD1. The clonotype comes from a human donor who was either an allogeneic HSCT recipient or a stem cell or donor lymphocyte infusion donor (not recorded which). It is not recorded whose cells these are; they may come from a transplant donor. CDR3 in amino acids: CASTSPGGPFDEQFF. In DNA form, the CDR3 reads TGCGCCAGCACTTCCCCAGGGGGCCCTTTTGATGAGCAGTTCTTC.